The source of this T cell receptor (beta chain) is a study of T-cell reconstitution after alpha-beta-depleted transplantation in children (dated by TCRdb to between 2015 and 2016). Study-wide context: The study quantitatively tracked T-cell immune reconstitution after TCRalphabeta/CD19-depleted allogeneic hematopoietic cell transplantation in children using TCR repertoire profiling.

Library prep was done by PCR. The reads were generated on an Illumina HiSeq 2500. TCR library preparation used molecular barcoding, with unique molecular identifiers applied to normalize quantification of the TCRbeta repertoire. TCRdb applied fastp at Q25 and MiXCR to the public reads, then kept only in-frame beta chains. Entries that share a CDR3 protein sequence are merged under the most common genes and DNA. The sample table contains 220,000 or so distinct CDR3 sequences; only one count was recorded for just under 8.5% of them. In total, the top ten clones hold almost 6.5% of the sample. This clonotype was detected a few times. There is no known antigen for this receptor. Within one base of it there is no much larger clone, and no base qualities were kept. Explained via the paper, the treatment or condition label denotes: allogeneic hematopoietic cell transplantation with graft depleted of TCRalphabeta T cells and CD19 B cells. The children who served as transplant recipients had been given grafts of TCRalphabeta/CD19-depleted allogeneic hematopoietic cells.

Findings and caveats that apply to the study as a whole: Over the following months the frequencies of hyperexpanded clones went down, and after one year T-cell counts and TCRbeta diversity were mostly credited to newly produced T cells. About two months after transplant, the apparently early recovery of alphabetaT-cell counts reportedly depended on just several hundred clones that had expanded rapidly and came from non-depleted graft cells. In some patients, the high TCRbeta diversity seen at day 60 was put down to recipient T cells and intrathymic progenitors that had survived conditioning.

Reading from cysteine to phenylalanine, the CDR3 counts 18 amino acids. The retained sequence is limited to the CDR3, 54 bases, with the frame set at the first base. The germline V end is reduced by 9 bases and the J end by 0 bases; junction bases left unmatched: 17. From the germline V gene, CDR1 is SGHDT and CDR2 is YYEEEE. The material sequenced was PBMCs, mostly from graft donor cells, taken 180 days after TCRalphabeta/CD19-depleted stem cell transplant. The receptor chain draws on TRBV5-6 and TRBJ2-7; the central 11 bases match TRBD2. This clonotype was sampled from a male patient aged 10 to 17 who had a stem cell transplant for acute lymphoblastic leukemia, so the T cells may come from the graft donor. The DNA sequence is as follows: TGTGCCATGATCCTCTCGACTAGCGGGACCCCGAGCTCCTACGAGCAGTACTTC. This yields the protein CAMILSTSGTPSSYEQYF.